Presented here are 11 T cell receptor beta chains from one specimen sequenced in a study of T cell responses to AZD1222 COVID-19 vaccine. Only in-frame clones appear in the TCRdb table, and some are missing; sequencing was by immunoSEQ multiplex PCR. This table holds more than 120,000 clones, 85% to 90% found once. The input for sequencing was peripheral blood, taken 28 days after the second AZD1222 dose. The receptors shown here come from an adult who received the AZD1222 COVID-19 vaccine.

The rearrangement uses TRBV28 and TRBJ1-1, with D perhaps TRBD1 (6 bases). The CDR3 consists of 16 residues. The ends were cut back, 6 bases at V and 2 bases at J, with 19 bases in the middle. Per germline, CDR1 MDHEN and CDR2 SYDVKM. The CDR3 reads CASSRLVGRGNTEAFF. In DNA form, the CDR3 reads TGTGCCAGCAGCAGACTTGTGGGCAGGGGTAACACTGAAGCTTTCTTT.

This rearrangement joins TRBV10-3 to TRBJ2-7; D perhaps matches TRBD2 (6 bases). Trimming shortened V by 2 bases and J by 6 bases, and 17 bases separated the two germline ends. Germline V gene data show CDR1 as ENHRY and CDR2 as SYGVKD. This CDR3 region has 15 residues. CDR3 protein: CAISEGAVADGEQYF. The CDR3 nucleotides read TGTGCCATCAGTGAGGGGGCAGTAGCGGATGGCGAGCAGTACTTC.

This clone appeared a few times. The junction departs from germline at one end; a sequencing error may be responsible. J is TRBJ1-3 and V is TRBV7-2; D remains ambiguous. The CDR3 spans 14 residues. Germline V lookup: CDR1 SGHTA, CDR2 FQGNSA. The CDR3 nucleotides read TGTGCCAGCAGCTTAAATTACGGTGGAGACACCATATATTTT. Translating it yields CASSLNYGGDTIYF. Supplemented by reference TRBV7-2 and TRBJ1-3, the full variable domain reads GAGVSQSPSNKVTEKGKDVELRCDPISGHTALYWYRQSLGQGLEFLIYFQGNSAPDKSGLPSDRFSAERTGGSVSTLTIQRTQQEDSAVYLCASSLNYGGDTIYFGEGSWLTVV.

This chain uses TRBV3-1 (or the pseudogene TRBV3-2) with TRBJ2-3; D remains ambiguous. This CDR3 spans 14 amino acids. Deletions cut 4 bases from V and 4 bases from J, with 12 bases between. Germline V gene lookup returns CDR1 LGHDT and CDR2 YNNKEL (reference sequence). The CDR3 DNA sequence: TGTGCCAGCAGCCCCAGCGCGGCTGCAGATACGCAGTATTTT. Its protein product is CASSPSAAADTQYF.

This chain connects TRBV7-2 to TRBJ2-3; 11 bases fit TRBD2. The germline CDR1 and CDR2 sequences are SGHTA and FQGNSA. This CDR3 comprises 16 residues. Germline trimming cut 2 bases from V and 6 bases from J; bases unmatched to any gene: 7. CDR3 protein: CASSLFPSGRFDTQYF. CDR3 sequence (DNA): TGTGCCAGCAGCTTATTCCCTAGCGGGAGGTTTGATACGCAGTATTTT.

The chain recombines TRBV10-3 with TRBJ1-4; D not certain. The germline gives CDR1 ENHRY, CDR2 SYGVKD. The CDR3 consists of 16 residues. The V end lost 3 bases, the J end lost 0 bases, and 11 bases lay between the germline ends. Written as DNA, the CDR3 is TGTGCCATCAGTGATCCAGCGGCCGCAACTAATGAAAAACTGTTTTTT. This gives the protein CAISDPAAATNEKLFF.

The V and J genes are TRBV28 and TRBJ1-1, with no clear D. V gave up 4 bases and J gave up 4 bases, with 13 bases separating them. CDR1 MDHEN and CDR2 SYDVKM come from the germline V gene. The CDR3 loop spans 14 amino acids. The CDR3 spells CASSSTITGTEAFF. CDR3 bases: TGTGCCAGCAGTTCGACGATCACGGGCACTGAAGCTTTCTTT.

The rearrangement links TRBV28 to TRBJ2-5, with D possibly TRBD1 on 5 matching bases. The ends were cut back, 5 bases at V and 0 bases at J, with 19 bases in the middle. Germline values: CDR1 MDHEN, CDR2 SYDVKM. This CDR3 region has 17 residues. The CDR3 sequence is CASSPRSGRANQETQYF. The CDR3 bases are TGTGCCAGCAGTCCCCGGTCGGGCAGGGCGAACCAAGAGACCCAGTACTTC. Drawing the rest from reference TRBV28 and TRBJ2-5, the complete variable domain is DVKVTQSSRYLVKRTGEKVFLECVQDMDHENMFWYRQDPGLGLRLIYFSYDVKMKEKGDIPEGYSVSREKKERFSLILESASTNQTSMYLCASSPRSGRANQETQYFGPGTRLLVL.

This clone was found once. This rearrangement joins TRBV30 to TRBJ1-5; TRBD1 is a possible D gene (5 bases). Trimming took off 0 bases at V and 6 bases at J, with 15 bases between the two ends. The CDR3 is 15 amino acids. Germline CDR1 is GTSNPN and CDR2 is SVGIG (reference sequence). The CDR3 DNA reads as TGTGCCTGGAGTGTAGCGGGGGGAACCAGTCAGCCCCAGCATTTT. Amino acid sequence: CAWSVAGGTSQPQHF.

The V call is TRBV5-1, the J call TRBJ2-5; 8 nucleotides agree with TRBD2. Germline lookup yields CDR1 SGHRS and CDR2 YFSETQ. The CDR3 is made up of 14 amino acids. V lost 4 bases to trimming and J lost 5 bases; unmatched junction nucleotides: 7. This CDR3 reads CASSGAGAHETQYF. As DNA, the CDR3 is TGCGCCAGCAGCGGAGCGGGAGCTCACGAGACCCAGTACTTC.

The chain carries TRBV5-1 and TRBJ1-1, with 8 positions matching TRBD1. In germline, CDR1 is SGHRS, CDR2 YFSETQ. This CDR3 has 14 amino acids. Trimming cost V 6 bases and J 2 bases; bases outside gene matches: 6. CDR3 amino acids: CASKGQVDNTEAFF. Here the CDR3 DNA reads TGCGCCAGCAAGGGACAGGTAGATAACACTGAAGCTTTCTTT.